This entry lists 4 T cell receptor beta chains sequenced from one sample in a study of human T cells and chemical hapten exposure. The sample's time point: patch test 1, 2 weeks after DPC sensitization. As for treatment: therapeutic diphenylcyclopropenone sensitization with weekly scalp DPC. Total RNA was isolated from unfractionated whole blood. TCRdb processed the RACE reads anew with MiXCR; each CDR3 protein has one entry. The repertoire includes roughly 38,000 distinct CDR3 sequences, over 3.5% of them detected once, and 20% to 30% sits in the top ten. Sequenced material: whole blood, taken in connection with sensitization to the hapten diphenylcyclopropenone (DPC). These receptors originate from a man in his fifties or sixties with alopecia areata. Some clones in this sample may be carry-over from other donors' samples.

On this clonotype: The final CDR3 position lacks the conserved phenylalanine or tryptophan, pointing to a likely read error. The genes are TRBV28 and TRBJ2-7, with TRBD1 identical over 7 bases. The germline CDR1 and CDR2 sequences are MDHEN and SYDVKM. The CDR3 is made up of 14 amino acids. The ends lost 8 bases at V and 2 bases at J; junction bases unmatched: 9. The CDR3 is CASVTGTATYEQYL. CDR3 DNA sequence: TGTGCCAGCGTTACCGGGACAGCTACCTACGAGCAGTACTTA.

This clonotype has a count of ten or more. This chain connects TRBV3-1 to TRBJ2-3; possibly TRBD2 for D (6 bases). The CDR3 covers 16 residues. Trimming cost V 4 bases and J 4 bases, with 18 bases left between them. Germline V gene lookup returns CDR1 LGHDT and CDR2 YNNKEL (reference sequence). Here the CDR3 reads CASSPTGAGSADTQYF. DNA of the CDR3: TGTGCCAGCAGCCCGACTGGGGCCGGGAGTGCAGATACGCAGTATTTT.

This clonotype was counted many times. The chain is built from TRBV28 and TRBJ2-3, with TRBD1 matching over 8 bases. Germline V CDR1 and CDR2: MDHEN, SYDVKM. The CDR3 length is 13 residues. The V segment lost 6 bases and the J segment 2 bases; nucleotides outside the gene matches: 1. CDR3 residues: CASRGQVTDTQYF. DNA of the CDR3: TGTGCCAGCAGGGGACAGGTCACAGATACGCAGTATTTT.

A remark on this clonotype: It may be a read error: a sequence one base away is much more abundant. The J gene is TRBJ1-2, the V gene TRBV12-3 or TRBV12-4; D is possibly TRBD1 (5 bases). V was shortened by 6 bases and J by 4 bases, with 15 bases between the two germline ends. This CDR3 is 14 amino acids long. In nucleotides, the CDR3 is TGTGCCAGCAGACGAGGACATGGCGGCTATGGCTACACCTTC. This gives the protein CASRRGHGGYGYTF.